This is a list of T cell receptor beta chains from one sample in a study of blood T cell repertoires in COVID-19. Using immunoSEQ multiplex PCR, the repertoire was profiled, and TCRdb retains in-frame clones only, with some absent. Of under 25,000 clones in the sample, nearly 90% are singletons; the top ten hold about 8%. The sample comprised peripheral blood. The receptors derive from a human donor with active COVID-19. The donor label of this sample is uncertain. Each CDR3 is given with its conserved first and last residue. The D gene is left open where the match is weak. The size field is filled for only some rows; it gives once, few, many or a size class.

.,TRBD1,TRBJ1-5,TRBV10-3,TGTGCCATCAGTGATCTGGGACAGGGGGGTGATCAGCCCCAGCATTTT,CAISDLGQGGDQPQHF
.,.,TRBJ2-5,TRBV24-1,TGTGCCACCAGTGTGGCAAATCTTCCTGAGACCCAGTACTTC,CATSVANLPETQYF
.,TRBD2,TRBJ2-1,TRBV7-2,TGTGCCAGCAGCCCCCACGGGACTAGCGCCAATGAGCAGTTCTTC,CASSPHGTSANEQFF
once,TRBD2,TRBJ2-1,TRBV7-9,TGTGCCAGCAGCCTAATAGCGGGAGGACCCCATGCTGAGCAGTTCTTC,CASSLIAGGPHAEQFF
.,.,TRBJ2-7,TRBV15,TGTGCCACCAGCGGGGGCCTTTCACTCTCCTACGAGCAGTACTTC,CATSGGLSLSYEQYF
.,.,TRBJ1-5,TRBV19,TGTGCCAGTAGTATACCAGGGGCTTATAGCAATCAGCCCCAGCATTTT,CASSIPGAYSNQPQHF
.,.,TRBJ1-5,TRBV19,TGTGCCAGTAGTATAGTCAGGGGAGACGGTCAGCCCCAGCATTTT,CASSIVRGDGQPQHF
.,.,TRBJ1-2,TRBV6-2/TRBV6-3,TGTGCCAGCAGTTACTCGATGGTTAACCCGAGAGCGAGGGATGGCTACACCTTC,CASSYSMVNPRARDGYTF
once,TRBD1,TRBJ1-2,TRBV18,TGTGCCAGCTCACCATCACAGGGGAGCCCCTACTATGGCTACACCTTC,CASSPSQGSPYYGYTF
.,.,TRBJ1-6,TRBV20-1,TGCAGTGCTAGTAACGCCCACCAGGGGAGAGGTTCACCCCTCCACTTT,CSASNAHQGRGSPLHF
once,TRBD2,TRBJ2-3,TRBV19,TGTGCCAGTAGCGGACTAGCCAAGACAGATACGCAGTATTTT,CASSGLAKTDTQYF
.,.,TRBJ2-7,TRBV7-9,TGTGCCAGCGTTTCACGGGAGACACCGCCCGGCGAGCAGTACTTC,CASVSRETPPGEQYF
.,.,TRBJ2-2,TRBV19,TGTGCCAGTAGTAAAGGACTAGGCGGACAGACCGGGGAGCTGTTTTTT,CASSKGLGGQTGELFF
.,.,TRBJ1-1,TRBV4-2,TGTGCCAGCAGCCAAGGTCGGAACACTGAAGCTTTCTTT,CASSQGRNTEAFF
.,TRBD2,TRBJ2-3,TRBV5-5,TGTGCCAGCAGCAGTCGTCTAGCGGCTAGCACAGATACGCAGTATTTT,CASSSRLAASTDTQYF
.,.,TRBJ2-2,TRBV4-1,TGCGCCAGCAGCCCAAACCAGGCGCGCACCGGGGAGCTGTTTTTT,CASSPNQARTGELFF
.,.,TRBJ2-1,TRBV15,TGTGCCACCAGCGCCGACTCGAGCTCCTACAATGAGCAGTTCTTC,CATSADSSSYNEQFF
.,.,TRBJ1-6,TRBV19,TGTGCCAGTACCGTGAGCTCCTATAATTCACCCCTCCACTTT,CASTVSSYNSPLHF
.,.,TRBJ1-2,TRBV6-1,TGTGCCAGCAGTGATCTCAGGTTCTATGGCTACACCTTC,CASSDLRFYGYTF
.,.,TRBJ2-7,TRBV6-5,TGTGCCAGCAGTTACGACGAGCCAGGGAACGAGCAGTACTTC,CASSYDEPGNEQYF
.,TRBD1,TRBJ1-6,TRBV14,TGTGCCAGCAGCCGTACAGGGGGCGCCTTTAATTCACCCCTCCACTTT,CASSRTGGAFNSPLHF
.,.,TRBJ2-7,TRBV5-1,TGCGCCAGCAGCTTGGCTTTCTACGAGCAGTACTTC,CASSLAFYEQYF
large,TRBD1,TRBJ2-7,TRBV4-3,TGCGCCAGCAGCCAATCACAGGGGTTCGAGCAGTACTTC,CASSQSQGFEQYF
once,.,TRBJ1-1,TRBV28,TGTGCCAGCATTTCGGAGATTACTGAAGCTTTCTTT,CASISEITEAFF
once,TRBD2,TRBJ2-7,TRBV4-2,TGTGCCAGCAGCCAGTTGGCCTCCGGGACTAGCGGGAGTTACGAGCAGTACTTC,CASSQLASGTSGSYEQYF
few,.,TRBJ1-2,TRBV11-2,TGTGCCAGCAGCACAGATTCACTAGTCTATGGCTACACCTTC,CASSTDSLVYGYTF
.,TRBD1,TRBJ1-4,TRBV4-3,TGCGCCAGCAGCCAAGAAGGGTCGGGTGGCGGGACAGGATTTGGGGAAAAACTGTTTTTT,CASSQEGSGGGTGFGEKLFF
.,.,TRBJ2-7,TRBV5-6,TGTGCCAGCAGCTTAGATATGACGAGGAGGGAGCAGTACTTC,CASSLDMTRREQYF
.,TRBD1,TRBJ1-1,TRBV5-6,TGTGCCAGCAGCCGACAGGGCCGAAATGAAGCTTTCTTT,CASSRQGRNEAFF
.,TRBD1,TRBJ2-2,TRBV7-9,TGTGCCAGCAGCTTGGGACAGTCAAACGGGGAGCTGTTTTTT,CASSLGQSNGELFF
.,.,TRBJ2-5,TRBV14,TGTGCCAGCAGCAGGCGGAACCCCCTTCAAGAGACCCAGTACTTC,CASSRRNPLQETQYF
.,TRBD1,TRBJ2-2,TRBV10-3,TGTGCCATCACAGGGGGACAGTTCACCGGGGAGCTGTTTTTT,CAITGGQFTGELFF
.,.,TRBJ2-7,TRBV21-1,TGTGCCAGACCCGAGGGACACCTAAGGGACGAGCAGTACTTC,CARPEGHLRDEQYF
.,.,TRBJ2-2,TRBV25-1,TGTGCCAGCAGTGTTACTGCGGGCGCGAACACCGGGGAGCTGTTTTTT,CASSVTAGANTGELFF